This T cell receptor (beta chain) was sequenced for a study of blood T cells in healthy people across ages. At the level of the study: Template switching retrieved approximately one barcoded beta molecule for each two T cells.

Then a second PCR, running about 6 to 12 cycles, was carried out with a sample-barcoded 5' primer and a J-beta primer mix. Using its own MiXCR run on the 5' RACE reads, TCRdb lists one record per CDR3 protein. The data contain 1.5 million or so distinct CDR3 sequences, 40% to 45% of them singletons. This clonotype came up a few times. The CDR3 covers 16 residues. The germline V and J ends were trimmed by 2 bases and 3 bases, with 11 bases remaining between them. Germline V gene sequence: CDR1 MDHEN, CDR2 SYDVKM. The source material was blood. V and J are TRBV28 and TRBJ1-6; D unresolved. This sequence originates from a woman in her late teens or twenties in good health. CDR3 nucleotide sequence: TGTGCCAGCAGTTTAAGTTTGGGGAACTATAATTCACCCCTCCACTTT. This gives the protein CASSLSLGNYNSPLHF. Drawing the rest from reference TRBV28 and TRBJ1-6, the complete variable domain is DVKVTQSSRYLVKRTGEKVFLECVQDMDHENMFWYRQDPGLGLRLIYFSYDVKMKEKGDIPEGYSVSREKKERFSLILESASTNQTSMYLCASSLSLGNYNSPLHFGNGTRLTVT.